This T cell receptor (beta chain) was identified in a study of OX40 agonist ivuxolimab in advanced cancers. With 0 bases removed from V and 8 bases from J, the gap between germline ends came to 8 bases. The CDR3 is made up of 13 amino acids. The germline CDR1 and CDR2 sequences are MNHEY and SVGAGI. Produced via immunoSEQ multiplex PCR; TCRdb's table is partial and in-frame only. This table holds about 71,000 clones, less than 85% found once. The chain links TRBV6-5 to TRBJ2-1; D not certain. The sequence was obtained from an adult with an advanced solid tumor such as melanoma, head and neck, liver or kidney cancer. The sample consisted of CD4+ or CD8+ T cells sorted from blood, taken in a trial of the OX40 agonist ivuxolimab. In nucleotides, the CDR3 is TGTGCCAGCAGTTACTCGGCCCTCTATGAGCAGTTCTTC. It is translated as CASSYSALYEQFF.